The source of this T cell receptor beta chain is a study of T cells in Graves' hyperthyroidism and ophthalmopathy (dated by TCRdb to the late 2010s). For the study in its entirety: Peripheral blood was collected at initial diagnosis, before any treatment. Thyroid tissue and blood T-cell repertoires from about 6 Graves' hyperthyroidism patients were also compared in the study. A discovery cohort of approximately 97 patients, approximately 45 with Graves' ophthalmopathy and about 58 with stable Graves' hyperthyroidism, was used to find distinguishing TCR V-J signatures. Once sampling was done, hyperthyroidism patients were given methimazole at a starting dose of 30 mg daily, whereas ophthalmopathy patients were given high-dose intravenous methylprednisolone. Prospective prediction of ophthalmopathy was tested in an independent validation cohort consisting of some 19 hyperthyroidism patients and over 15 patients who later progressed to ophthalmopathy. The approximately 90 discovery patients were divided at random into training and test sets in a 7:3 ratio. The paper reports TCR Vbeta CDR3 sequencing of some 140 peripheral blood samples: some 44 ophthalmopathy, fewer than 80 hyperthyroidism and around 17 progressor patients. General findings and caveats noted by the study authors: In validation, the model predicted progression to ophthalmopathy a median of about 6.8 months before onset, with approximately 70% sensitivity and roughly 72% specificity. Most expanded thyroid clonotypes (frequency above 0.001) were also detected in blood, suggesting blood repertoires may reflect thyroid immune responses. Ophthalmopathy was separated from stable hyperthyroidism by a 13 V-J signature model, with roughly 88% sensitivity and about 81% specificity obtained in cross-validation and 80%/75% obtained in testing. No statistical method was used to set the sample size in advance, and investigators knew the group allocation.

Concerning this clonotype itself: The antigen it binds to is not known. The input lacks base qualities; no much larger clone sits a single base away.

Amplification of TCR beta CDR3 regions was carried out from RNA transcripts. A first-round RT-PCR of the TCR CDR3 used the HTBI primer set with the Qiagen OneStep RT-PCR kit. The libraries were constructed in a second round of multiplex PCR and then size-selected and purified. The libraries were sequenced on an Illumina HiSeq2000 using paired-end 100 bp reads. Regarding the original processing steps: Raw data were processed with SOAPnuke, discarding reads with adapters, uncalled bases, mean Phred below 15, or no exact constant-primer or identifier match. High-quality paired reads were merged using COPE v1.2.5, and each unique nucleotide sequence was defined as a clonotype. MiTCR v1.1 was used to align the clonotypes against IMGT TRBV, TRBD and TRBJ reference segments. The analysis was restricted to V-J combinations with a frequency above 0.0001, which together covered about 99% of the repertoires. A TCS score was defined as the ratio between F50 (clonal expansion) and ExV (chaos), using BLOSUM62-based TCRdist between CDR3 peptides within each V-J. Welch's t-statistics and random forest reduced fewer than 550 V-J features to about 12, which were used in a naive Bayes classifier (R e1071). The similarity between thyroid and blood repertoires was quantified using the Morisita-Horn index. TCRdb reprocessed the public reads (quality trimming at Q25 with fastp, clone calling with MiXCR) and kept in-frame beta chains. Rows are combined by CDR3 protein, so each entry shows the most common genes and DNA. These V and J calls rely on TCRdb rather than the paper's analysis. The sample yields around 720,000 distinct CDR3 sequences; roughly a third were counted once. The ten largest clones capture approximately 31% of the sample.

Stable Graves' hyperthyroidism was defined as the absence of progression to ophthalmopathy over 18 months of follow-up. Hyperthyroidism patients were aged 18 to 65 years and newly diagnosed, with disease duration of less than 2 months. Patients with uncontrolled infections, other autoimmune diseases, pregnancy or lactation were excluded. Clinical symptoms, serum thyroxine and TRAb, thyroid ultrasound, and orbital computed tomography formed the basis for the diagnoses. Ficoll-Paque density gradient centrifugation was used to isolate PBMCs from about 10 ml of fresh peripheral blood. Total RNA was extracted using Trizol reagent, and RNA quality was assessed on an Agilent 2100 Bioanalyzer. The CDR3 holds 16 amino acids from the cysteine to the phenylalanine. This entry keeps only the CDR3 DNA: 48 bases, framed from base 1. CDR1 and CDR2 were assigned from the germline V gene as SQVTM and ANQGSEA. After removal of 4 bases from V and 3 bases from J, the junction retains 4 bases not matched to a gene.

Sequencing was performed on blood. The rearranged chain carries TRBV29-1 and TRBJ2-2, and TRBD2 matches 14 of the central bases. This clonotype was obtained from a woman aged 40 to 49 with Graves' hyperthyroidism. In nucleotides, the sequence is TGCAGCGTTGGGACTAGCGGGAGGTGTGACACCGGGGAGCTGTTTTTT. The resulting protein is CSVGTSGRCDTGELFF.